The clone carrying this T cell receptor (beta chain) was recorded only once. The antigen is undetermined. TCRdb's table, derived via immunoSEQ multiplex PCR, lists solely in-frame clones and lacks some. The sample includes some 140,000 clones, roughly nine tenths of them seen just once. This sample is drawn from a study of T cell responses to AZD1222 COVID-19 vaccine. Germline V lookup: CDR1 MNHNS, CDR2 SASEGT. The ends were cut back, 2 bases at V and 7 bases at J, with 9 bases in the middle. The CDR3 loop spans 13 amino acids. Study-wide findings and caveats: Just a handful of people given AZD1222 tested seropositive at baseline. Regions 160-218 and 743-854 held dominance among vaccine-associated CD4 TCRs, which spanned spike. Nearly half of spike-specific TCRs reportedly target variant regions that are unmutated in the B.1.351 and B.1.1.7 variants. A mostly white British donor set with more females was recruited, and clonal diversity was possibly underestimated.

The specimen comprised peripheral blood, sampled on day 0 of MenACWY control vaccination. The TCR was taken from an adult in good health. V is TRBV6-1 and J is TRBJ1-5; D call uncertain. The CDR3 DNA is TGTGCCAGCAGTGAATATGTAGGACAGCCCCAGCATTTT. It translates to CASSEYVGQPQHF.